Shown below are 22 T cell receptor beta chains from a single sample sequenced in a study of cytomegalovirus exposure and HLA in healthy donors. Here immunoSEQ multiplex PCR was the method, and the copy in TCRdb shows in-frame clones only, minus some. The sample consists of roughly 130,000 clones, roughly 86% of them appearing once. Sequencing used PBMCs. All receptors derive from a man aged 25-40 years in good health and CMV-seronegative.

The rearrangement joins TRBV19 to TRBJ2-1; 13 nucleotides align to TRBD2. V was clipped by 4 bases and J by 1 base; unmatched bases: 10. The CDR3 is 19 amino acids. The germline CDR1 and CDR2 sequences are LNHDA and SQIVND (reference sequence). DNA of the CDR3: TGTGCCAGTAGTAGCCCCACCGGACTAGCGGGGGTTTCCTACAATGAGCAGTTCTTC. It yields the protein CASSSPTGLAGVSYNEQFF.

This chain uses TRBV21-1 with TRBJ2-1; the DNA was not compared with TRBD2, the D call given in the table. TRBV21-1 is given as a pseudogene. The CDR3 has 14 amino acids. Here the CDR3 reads CASSRKRGSVEQFF. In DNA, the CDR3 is TGTGCCAGCAGCAGAAAGCGCGGGAGTGTGGAGCAGTTCTTC.

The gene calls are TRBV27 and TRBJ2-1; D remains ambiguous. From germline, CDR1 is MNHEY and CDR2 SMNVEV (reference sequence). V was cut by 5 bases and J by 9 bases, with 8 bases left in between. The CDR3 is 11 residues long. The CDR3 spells CASSTHLEQFF. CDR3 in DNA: TGTGCCAGCAGTACACACCTTGAGCAGTTCTTC.

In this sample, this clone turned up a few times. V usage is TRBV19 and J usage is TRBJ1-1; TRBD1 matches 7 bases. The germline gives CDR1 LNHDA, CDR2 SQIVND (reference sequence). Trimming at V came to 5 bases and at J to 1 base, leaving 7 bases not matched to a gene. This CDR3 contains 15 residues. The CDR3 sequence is CASSPQGGRNTEAFF. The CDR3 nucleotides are TGTGCCAGTAGTCCCCAGGGGGGCAGGAACACTGAAGCTTTCTTT.

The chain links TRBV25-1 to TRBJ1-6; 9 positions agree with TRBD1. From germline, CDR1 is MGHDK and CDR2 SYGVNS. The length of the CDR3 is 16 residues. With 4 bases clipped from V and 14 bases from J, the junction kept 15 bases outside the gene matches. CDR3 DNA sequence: TGTGCCAGCAGTGGGGAACCGGGACAGGGCCTTTTGTCCCTCCACTTT. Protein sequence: CASSGEPGQGLLSLHF. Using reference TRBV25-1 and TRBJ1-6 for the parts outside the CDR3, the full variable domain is EADIYQTPRYLVIGTGKKITLECSQTMGHDKMYWYQQDPGMELHLIHYSYGVNSTEKGDLSSESTVSRIRTEHFPLTLESARPSHTSQYLCASSGEPGQGLLSLHFGNGTRLTVT.

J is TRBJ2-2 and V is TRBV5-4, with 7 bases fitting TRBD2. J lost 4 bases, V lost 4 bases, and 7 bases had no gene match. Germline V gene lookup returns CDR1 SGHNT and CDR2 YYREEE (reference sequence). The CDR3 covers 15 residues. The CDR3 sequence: CASSTGLGSTGELFF. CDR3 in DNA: TGTGCCAGCAGCACCGGACTAGGGAGCACCGGGGAGCTGTTTTTT.

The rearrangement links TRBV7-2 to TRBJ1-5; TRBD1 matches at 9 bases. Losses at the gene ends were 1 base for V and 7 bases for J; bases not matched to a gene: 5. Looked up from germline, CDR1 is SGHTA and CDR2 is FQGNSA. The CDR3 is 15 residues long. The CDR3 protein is CASSLGGQGFQPQHF. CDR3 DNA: TGTGCCAGCAGCTTAGGGGGACAGGGCTTCCAGCCCCAGCATTTT.

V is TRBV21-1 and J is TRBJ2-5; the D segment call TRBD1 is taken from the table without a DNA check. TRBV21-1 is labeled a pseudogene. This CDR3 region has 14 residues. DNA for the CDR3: TGTGCCACCACCTCGTTTCGGCCCCAAGGGGCCCAGTACTTC. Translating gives CATTSFRPQGAQYF.

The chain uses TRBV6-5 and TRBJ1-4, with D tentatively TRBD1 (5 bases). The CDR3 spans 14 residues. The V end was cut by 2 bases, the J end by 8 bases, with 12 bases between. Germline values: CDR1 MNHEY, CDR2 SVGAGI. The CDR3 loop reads CASSYAVGVEKLFF. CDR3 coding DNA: TGTGCCAGCAGTTACGCGGTAGGGGTAGAAAAACTGTTTTTT.

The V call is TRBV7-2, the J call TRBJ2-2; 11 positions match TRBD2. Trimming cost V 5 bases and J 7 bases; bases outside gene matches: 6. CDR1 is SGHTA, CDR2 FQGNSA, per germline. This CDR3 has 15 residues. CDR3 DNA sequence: TGTGCCAGCAGCCCAAGGACTAGCGGGCTCGGGGAGCTGTTTTTT. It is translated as CASSPRTSGLGELFF.

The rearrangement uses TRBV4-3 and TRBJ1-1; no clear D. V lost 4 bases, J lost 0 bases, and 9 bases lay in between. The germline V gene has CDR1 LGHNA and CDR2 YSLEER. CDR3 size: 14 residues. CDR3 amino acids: CASSPTGMNTEAFF. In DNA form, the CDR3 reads TGCGCCAGCAGCCCCACGGGGATGAACACTGAAGCTTTCTTT.

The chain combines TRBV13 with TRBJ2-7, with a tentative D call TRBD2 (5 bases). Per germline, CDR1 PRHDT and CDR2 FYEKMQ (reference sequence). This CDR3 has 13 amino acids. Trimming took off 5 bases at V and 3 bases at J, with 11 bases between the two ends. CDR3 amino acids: CASSPGLSYEQYF. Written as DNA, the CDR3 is TGTGCCAGCAGCCCCGGACTGAGCTACGAGCAGTACTTC.

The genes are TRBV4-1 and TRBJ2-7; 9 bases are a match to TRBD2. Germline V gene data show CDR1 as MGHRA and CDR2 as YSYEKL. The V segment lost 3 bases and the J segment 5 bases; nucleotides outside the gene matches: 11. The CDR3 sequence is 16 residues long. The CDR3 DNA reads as TGCGCCAGCAGCCACCTTACAGCGGGAGGTGTTGACGAGCAGTACTTC. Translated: CASSHLTAGGVDEQYF.

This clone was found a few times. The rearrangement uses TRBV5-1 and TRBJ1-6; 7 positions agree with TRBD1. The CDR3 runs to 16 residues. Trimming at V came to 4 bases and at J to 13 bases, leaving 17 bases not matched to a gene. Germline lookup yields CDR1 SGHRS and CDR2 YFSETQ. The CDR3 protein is CASSIVPDRDRGPLHF. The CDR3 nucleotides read TGCGCCAGCAGCATAGTTCCCGACAGGGATCGAGGGCCCCTCCACTTT.

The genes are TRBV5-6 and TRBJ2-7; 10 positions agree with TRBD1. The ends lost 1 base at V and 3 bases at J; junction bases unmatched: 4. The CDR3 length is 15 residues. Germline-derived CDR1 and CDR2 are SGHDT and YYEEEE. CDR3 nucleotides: TGTGCCAGCAGCTTGCCGGGACAGGGGCACTACGAGCAGTACTTC. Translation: CASSLPGQGHYEQYF.

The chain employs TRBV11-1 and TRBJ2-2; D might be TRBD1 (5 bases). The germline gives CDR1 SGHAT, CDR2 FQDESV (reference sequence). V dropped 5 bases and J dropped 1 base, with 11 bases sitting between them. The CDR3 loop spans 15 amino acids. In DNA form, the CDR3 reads TGTGCCAGCAGCACCGGACAAATGAACACCGGGGAGCTGTTTTTT. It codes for CASSTGQMNTGELFF.

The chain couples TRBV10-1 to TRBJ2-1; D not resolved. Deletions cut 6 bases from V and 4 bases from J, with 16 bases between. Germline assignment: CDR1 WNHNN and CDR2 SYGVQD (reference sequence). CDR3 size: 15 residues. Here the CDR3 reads CASSPSEPLYNEQFF. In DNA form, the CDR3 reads TGCGCCAGCAGCCCCTCGGAGCCTCTTTACAATGAGCAGTTCTTC.

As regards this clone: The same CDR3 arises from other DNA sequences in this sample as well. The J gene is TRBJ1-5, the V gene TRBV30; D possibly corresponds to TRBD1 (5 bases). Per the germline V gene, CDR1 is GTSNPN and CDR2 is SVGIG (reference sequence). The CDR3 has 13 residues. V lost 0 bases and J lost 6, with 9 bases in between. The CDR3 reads CAWSVRGGQPQHF. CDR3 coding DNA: TGTGCCTGGAGTGTACGGGGGGGTCAGCCCCAGCATTTT.

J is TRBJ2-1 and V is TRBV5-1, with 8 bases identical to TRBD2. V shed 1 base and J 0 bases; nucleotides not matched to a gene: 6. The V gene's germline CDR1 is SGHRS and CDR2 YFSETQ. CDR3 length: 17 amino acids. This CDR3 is CASSLRLASSSYNEQFF. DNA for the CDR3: TGCGCCAGCAGCTTGAGACTAGCGTCGAGCTCCTACAATGAGCAGTTCTTC.

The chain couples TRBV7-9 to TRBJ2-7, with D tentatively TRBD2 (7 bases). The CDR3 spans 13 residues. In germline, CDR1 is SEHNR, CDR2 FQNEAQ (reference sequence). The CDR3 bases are TGTGCGGCAATGGGGGGGGCGTGGGACGAGCAGTACTTC. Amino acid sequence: CAAMGGAWDEQYF.

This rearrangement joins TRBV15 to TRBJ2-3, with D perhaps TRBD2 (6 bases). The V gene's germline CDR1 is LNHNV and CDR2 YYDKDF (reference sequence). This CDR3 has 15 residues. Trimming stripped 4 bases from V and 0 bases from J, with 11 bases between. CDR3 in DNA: TGTGCCACCAGCATTAGGCGGGGTAGCACAGATACGCAGTATTTT. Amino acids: CATSIRRGSTDTQYF.

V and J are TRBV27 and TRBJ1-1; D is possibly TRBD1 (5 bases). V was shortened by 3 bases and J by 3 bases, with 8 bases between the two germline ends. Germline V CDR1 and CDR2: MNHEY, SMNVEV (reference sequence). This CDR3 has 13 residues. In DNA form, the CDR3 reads TGTGCCAGCAGTTTGATCAGGGACACTGAAGCTTTCTTT. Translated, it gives CASSLIRDTEAFF.